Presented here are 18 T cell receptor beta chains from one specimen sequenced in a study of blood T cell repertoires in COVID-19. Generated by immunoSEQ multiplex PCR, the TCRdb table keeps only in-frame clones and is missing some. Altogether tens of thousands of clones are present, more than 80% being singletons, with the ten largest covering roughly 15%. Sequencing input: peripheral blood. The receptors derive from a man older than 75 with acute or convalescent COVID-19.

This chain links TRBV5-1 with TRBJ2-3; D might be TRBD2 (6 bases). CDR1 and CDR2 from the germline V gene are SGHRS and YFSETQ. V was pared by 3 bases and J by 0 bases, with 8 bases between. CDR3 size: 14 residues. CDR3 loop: CASSSGLSTDTQYF. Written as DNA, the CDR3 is TGCGCCAGCAGCTCAGGACTAAGCACAGATACGCAGTATTTT.

The chain's CDR3 is CAVNDGLIYGYTF. DNA for the CDR3: TGTGCCGTAAACGACGGGTTAATCTATGGCTACACCTTC. The chain links TRBV10-3 to TRBJ1-2; no definite D call. Germline-derived CDR1 and CDR2 are ENHRY and SYGVKD. Trimming removed 11 bases at V and 4 bases at J, with 17 bases between. CDR3 size: 13 residues.

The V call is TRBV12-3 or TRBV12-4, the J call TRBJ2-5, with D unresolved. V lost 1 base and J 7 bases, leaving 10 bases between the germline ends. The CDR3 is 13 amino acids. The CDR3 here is CASSLVRSGTQYF. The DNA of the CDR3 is TGTGCCAGCAGTTTAGTCCGTTCGGGGACCCAGTACTTC.

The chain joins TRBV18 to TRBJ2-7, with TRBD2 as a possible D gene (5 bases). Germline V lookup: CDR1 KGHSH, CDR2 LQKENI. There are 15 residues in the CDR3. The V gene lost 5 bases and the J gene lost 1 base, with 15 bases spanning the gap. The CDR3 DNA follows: TGTGCCAGCTCATTGGGTGGAGGAGGTTCCTACGAGCAGTACTTC. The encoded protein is CASSLGGGGSYEQYF.

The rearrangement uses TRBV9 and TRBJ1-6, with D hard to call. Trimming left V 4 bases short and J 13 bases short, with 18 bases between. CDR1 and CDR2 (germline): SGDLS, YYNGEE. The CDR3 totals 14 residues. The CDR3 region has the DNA TGTGCCAGCAGCCCCGGGAACCTCCTATCGCCCCTCCACTTT. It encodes CASSPGNLLSPLHF.

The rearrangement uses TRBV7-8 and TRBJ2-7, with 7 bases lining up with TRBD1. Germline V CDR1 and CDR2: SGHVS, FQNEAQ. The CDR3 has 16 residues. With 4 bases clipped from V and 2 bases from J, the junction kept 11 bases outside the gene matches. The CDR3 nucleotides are TGTGCCAGCAGCTCCCTGCTCGGGACAGTAGCCTACGAGCAGTACTTC. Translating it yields CASSSLLGTVAYEQYF.

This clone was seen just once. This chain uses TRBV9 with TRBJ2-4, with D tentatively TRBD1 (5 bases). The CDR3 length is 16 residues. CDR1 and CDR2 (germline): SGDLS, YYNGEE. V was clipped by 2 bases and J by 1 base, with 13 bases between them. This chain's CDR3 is CASSVGRFTAKNIQYF. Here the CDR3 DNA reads TGTGCCAGCAGCGTGGGGCGATTTACGGCCAAAAACATTCAGTACTTC.

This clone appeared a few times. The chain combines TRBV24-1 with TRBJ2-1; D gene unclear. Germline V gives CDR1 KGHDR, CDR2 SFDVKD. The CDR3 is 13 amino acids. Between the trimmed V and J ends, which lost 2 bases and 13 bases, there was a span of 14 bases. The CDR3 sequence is CATSDSPVQRQFF. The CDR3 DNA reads TGTGCCACCAGTGATTCCCCGGTCCAACGCCAGTTCTTC.

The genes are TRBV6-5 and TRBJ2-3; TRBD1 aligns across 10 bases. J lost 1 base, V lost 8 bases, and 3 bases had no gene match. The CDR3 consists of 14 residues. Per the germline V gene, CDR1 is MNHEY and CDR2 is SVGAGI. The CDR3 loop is CASRGTGGTDTQYF. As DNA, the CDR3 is TGTGCCAGCCGCGGGACAGGGGGCACAGATACGCAGTATTTT.

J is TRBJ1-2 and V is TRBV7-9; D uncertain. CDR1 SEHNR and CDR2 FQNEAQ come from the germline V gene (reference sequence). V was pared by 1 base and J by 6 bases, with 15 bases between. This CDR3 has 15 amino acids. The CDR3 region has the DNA TGTGCCAGCAGCTTAGACCCGGGGAGGGCGAATGGCTACACCTTC. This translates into CASSLDPGRANGYTF.

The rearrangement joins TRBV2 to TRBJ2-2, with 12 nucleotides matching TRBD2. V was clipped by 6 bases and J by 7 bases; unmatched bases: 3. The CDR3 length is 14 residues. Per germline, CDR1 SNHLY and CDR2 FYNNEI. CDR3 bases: TGTGCCAGCAGGGGACTAGCGGGCTACGGGGAGCTGTTTTTT. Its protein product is CASRGLAGYGELFF.

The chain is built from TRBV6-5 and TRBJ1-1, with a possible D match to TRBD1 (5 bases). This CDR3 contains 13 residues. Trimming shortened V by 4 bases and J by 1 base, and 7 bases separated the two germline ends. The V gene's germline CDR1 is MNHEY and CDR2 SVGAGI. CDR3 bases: TGTGCCAGCAGTTTTACAGGGAACACTGAAGCTTTCTTT. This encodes CASSFTGNTEAFF.

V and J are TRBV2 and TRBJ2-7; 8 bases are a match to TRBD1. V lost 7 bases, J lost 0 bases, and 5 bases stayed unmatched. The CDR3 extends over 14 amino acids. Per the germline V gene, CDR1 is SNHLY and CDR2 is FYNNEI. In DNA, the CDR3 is TGTGCCAGCAAAGGACAGGGCAACTCCTACGAGCAGTACTTC. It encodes CASKGQGNSYEQYF.

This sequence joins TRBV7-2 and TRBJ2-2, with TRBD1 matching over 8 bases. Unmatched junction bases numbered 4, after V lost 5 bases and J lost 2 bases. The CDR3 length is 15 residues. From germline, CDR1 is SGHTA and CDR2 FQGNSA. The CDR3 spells CASSPGQGNTGELFF. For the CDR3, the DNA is TGTGCCAGCAGCCCTGGACAGGGCAACACCGGGGAGCTGTTTTTT. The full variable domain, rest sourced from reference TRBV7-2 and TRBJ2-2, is GAGVSQSPSNKVTEKGKDVELRCDPISGHTALYWYRQSLGQGLEFLIYFQGNSAPDKSGLPSDRFSAERTGGSVSTLTIQRTQQEDSAVYLCASSPGQGNTGELFFGEGSRLTVL.

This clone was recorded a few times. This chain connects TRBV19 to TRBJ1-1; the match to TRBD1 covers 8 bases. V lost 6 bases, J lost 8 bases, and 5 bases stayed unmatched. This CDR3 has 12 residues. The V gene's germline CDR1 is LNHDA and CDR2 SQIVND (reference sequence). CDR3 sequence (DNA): TGTGCCAGTAGCGTTGGGACAGGCGAAGCTTTCTTT. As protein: CASSVGTGEAFF.

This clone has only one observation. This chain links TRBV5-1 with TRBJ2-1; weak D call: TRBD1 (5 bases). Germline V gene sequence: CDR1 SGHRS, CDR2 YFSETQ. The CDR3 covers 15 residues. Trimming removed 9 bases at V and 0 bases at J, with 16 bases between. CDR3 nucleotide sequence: TGCGCCACCGCCCCAGGACAAATCTCCTACAATGAGCAGTTCTTC. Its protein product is CATAPGQISYNEQFF. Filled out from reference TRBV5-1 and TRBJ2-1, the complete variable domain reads KAGVTQTPRYLIKTRGQQVTLSCSPISGHRSVSWYQQTPGQGLQFLFEYFSETQRNKGNFPGRFSGRQFSNSRSEMNVSTLELGDSALYLCATAPGQISYNEQFFGPGTRLTVL.

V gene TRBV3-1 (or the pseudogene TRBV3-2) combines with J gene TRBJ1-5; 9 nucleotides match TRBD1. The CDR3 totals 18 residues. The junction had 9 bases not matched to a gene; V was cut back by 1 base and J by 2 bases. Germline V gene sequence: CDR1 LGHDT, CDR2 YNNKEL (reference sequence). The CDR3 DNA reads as TGTGCCAGCAGCCAAGTACACCCGGGACAGGGAGGCAATCAGCCCCAGCATTTT. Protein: CASSQVHPGQGGNQPQHF.

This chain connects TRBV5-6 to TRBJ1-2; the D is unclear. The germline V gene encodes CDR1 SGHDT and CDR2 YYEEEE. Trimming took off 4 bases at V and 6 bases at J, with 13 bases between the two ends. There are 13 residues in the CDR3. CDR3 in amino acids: CASSGSGSDGYTF. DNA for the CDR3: TGTGCCAGCAGCGGTTCAGGTTCTGATGGCTACACCTTC.